The sequence of this T cell receptor beta chain was determined in a study of Ad26.COV2.S vaccination and SARS-CoV-2 variants. Treatment noted: about 20 received Ad26.COV2.S at low or high dose, single or two shots; 5 received placebo; per-sample allocation not given. Samples came from day 63 after the first vaccine or placebo injection. Donation came from an adult in Boston who was aged 18-55 years. Spike of the Wuhan-strain SARS-CoV-2 was expressed by an Ad26 vector, which formed the vaccine. Profiled with immunoSEQ multiplex PCR; TCRdb holds only in-frame clones, not every one. The sample has roughly 300,000 clones; 88% are singletons. Germline values: CDR1 LGHNA, CDR2 YSLEER. This CDR3 region has 15 residues. V dropped 0 bases and J dropped 0 bases, with 9 bases sitting between them.

The sequenced sample was peripheral blood, obtained in a trial of Ad26.COV2.S vaccine versus placebo. This receptor was taken from a person aged 18 to 59 who received the Ad26.COV2.S COVID-19 vaccine or a placebo. The V gene is TRBV4-3, the J gene TRBJ2-7; D not certain. In DNA form, the CDR3 reads TGCGCCAGCAGCCAAGATAGGGCAGCCTCCTACGAGCAGTACTTC. Translation: CASSQDRAASYEQYF.